Reported below is one T cell receptor (beta chain). The CDR3 totals 17 residues. The V and J ends lost 0 bases and 8 bases, in that order; junction bases with no gene match: 9. The germline V gene encodes CDR1 LGHDT and CDR2 YNNKEL (reference sequence). This sample is drawn from a study of blood T cell repertoires in COVID-19. At the level of the study: The United States, Italy and Spain were the sources of the acute and convalescent COVID-19 samples.

Only in-frame clones appear in the TCRdb table, and some are missing; sequencing was by immunoSEQ multiplex PCR. The sample has about 80,000 clones; 91% are singletons. Sequencing input: peripheral blood. The TCR was taken from a woman between 50 and 59 years old in a cohort sampled during active COVID-19. The rearrangement links TRBV3-1 (or the pseudogene TRBV3-2) to TRBJ2-1; 11 nucleotides align to TRBD2. The CDR3 spells CASSQEGAGTSGDEQFF. CDR3 DNA sequence: TGTGCCAGCAGCCAAGAGGGGGCTGGGACTAGCGGAGATGAGCAGTTCTTC.